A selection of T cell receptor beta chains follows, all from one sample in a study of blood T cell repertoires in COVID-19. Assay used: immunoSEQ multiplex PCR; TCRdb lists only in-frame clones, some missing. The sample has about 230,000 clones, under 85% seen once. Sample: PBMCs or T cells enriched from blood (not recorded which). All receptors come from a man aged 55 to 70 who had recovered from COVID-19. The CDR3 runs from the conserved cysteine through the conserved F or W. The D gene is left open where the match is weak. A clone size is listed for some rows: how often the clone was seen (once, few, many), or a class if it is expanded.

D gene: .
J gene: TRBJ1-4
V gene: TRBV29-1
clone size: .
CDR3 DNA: TGCAGCGTTGGCCAGGGTGGCCCTAATGAAAAACTGTTTTTT
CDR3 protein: CSVGQGGPNEKLFF

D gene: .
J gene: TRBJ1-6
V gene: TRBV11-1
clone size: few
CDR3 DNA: TGTGCCAGCAGCTTAGAGGGGGTAGCTTCACCCCTCCACTTT
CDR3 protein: CASSLEGVASPLHF

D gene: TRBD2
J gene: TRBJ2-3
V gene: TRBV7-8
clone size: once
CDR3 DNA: TGTGCCAGCAGCTTAGTGGCGGGGGGGCCAGATACGCAGTATTTT
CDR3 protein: CASSLVAGGPDTQYF

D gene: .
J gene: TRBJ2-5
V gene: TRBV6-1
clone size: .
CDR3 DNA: TGTGCCAGCAGCGAACAGGGAGGGTACCCACAAGAGACCCAGTACTTC
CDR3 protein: CASSEQGGYPQETQYF

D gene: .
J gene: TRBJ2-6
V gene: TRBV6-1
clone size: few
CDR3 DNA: TGTGCCAGCAGTGAAGCATGGGGAGCTGGGGCCAACGTCCTGACTTTC
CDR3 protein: CASSEAWGAGANVLTF

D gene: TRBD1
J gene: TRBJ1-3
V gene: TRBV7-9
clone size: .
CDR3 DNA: TGTGCCAGCAGCTTGGACAGGGCCCCTGGAAACACCATATATTTT
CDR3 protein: CASSLDRAPGNTIYF

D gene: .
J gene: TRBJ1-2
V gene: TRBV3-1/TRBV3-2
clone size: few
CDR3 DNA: TGTGCCAGCAGCCAATTGACTACGGCTGCTTATAACTATGGCTACACCTTC
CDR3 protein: CASSQLTTAAYNYGYTF

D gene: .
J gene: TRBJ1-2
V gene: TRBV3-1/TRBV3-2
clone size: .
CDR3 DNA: TGTGCCAGCAGCCAAGTGGCAACTAACTATGGCTACACCTTC
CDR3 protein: CASSQVATNYGYTF

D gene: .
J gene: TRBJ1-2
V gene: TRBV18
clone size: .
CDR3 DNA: TGTGCCAGCTCACCCCCGGGGAACTATGGCTACACCTTC
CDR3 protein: CASSPPGNYGYTF

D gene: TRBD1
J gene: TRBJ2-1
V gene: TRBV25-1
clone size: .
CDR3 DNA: TGTGCCAGCACCCTGACAGGGGTCTACAATGAGCAGTTCTTC
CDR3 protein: CASTLTGVYNEQFF

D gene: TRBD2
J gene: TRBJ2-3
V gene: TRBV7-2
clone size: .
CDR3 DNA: TGTGCCAGCAGCCCTGTTAGCGGGGGCGCTGCCCCCCAGTCAGATACGCAGTATTTT
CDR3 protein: CASSPVSGGAAPQSDTQYF

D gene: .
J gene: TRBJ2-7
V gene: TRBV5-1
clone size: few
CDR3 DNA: TGCGCCAGCAGCTCGATGCTAGCTCCGGACGCGAACGAGCAGTACTTC
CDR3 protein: CASSSMLAPDANEQYF

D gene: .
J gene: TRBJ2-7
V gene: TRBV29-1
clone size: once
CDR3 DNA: TGCAGCGTTGAGAGAGGGAAGGGCTACGAGCAGTACTTC
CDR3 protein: CSVERGKGYEQYF

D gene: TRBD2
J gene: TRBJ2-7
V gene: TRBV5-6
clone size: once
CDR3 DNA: TGTGCCAGCAGCAGGGGACTAGCCAACGAGCAGTACTTC
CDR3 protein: CASSRGLANEQYF

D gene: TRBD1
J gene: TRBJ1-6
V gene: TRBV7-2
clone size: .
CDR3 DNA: TGTGCCAGCAGCTCACAACAGGGGAATTCACCCCTCCACTTT
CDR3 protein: CASSSQQGNSPLHF

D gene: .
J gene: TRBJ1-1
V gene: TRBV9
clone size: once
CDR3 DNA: TGTGCCAGCAGCGTTTTGGAGCGGACTGAAGCTTTCTTT
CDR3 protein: CASSVLERTEAFF

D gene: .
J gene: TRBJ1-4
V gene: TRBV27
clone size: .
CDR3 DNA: TGTGCCAGCAGTGAAAGGGGCAATGAAAAACTGTTTTTT
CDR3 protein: CASSERGNEKLFF

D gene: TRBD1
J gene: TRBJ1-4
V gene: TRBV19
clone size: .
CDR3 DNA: TGTGCCAGTAGTAATCAGGGGGCGGGGAATGAAAAACTGTTTTTT
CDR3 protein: CASSNQGAGNEKLFF

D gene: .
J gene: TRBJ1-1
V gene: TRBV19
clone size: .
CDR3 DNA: TGTGCCAGTATACCCCCATGGGCCACTGAAGCTTTCTTT
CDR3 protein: CASIPPWATEAFF

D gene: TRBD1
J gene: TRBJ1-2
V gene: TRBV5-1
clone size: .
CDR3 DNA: TGCGCCAGCAGCTTGGGTCAGGGGGCAGGCGACTATGGCTACACCTTC
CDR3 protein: CASSLGQGAGDYGYTF

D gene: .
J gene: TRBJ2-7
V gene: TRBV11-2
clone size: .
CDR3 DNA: TGTGCCAGCAGCACCGACCCGGGACTGCCCTTCGAGCAGTACTTC
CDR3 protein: CASSTDPGLPFEQYF

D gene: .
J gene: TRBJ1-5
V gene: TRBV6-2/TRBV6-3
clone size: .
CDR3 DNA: TGTGCCAGCAGTTATTCGGGGGAGGGCAATCAGCCCCAGCATTTT
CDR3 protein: CASSYSGEGNQPQHF

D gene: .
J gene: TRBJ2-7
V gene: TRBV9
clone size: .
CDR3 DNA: TGTGCCAGCAGCGTAGGTTTGCAGGGGTACGAGCAGTACTTC
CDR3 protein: CASSVGLQGYEQYF

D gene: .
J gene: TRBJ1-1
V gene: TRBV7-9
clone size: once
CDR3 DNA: TGTGCCAGCAGCGCAGGGGTTGAGAACACTGAAGCTTTCTTT
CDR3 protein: CASSAGVENTEAFF

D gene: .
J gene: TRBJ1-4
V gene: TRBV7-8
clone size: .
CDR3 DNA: TGTGCCAGCAGCTTTGGCGGTGGTGCCGCCAGTGAAAAACTGTTTTTT
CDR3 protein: CASSFGGGAASEKLFF

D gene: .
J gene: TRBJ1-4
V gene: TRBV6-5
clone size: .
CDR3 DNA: TGTGCCAGCAGTTACGTCCGGGGAGTTGAAAAACTGTTTTTT
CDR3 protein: CASSYVRGVEKLFF

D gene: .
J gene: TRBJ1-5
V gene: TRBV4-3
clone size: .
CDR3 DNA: TGCGCCAGCAGCCCAGGTTCTTCAGGTCAGCCCCAGCATTTT
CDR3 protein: CASSPGSSGQPQHF

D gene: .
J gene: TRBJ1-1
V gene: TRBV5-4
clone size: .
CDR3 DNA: TGTGCCAGCAGCTTTCTTCAGGGCACTGAAGCTTTCTTT
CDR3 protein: CASSFLQGTEAFF

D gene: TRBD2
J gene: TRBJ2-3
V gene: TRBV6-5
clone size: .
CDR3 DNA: TGTGCCAGCAAGACTAGCGGGGTTAGCACAGATACGCAGTATTTT
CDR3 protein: CASKTSGVSTDTQYF